What follows are 31 T cell receptor beta chains derived from one specimen sequenced in a study of shared clonotypes between healthy human individuals. CD45RO-negative CD8 cells positively selected for CCR7 made up the naive population, which excluded terminally differentiated effector memory CD45RA+ cells. Repertoires were generated with immunoSEQ multiplex PCR, while TCRdb's copy carries only in-frame clones and drops some. The repertoire includes under 850,000 clones, 92% of them detected once, and approximately 25% sits in the top ten. Specimen: naive CD8+ T cells sorted from blood. Every receptor here comes from a man aged 30 to 39 in good health.

The V call is TRBV7-8, the J call TRBJ2-1; the match to TRBD2 covers 7 bases. The CDR3 totals 14 residues. The germline gives CDR1 SGHVS, CDR2 FQNEAQ. The ends lost 5 bases at V and 7 bases at J; junction bases unmatched: 8. In nucleotides, the CDR3 is TGTGCCAGCAGCCGGAGTGTGGGAGGGAATGAGCAGTTCTTC. Its translation: CASSRSVGGNEQFF. Variable domain in full (rest from reference TRBV7-8 and TRBJ2-1): GAGVSQSPRYKVAKRGQDVALRCDPISGHVSLFWYQQALGQGPEFLTYFQNEAQLDKSGLPSDRFFAERPEGSVSTLKIQRTQQEDSAVYLCASSRSVGGNEQFFGPGTRLTVL.

This clone was counted a few times. The chain uses TRBV6-1 and TRBJ2-2, with D unclear. Per the germline V gene, CDR1 is MNHNS and CDR2 is SASEGT. V was trimmed by 1 base and J by 6 bases, leaving 3 bases between them. This CDR3 region has 12 residues. CDR3 coding DNA: TGTGCCAGCAGTGAAGGGGCCGGGGAGCTGTTTTTT. Its protein is CASSEGAGELFF.

The gene calls are TRBV11-2 and TRBJ2-3; TRBD2 aligns across 10 bases. Germline V lookup: CDR1 SGHAT, CDR2 FQNNGV. This CDR3 region has 16 residues. With 5 bases clipped from V and 0 bases from J, the junction kept 5 bases outside the gene matches. CDR3 in DNA: TGTGCCAGCAGCGCCGGGACTAGCGCTAGCACAGATACGCAGTATTTT. This codes for CASSAGTSASTDTQYF.

The V and J genes are TRBV27 and TRBJ2-7; tentatively, D is TRBD2 (5 bases). The CDR3 sequence is 14 residues long. Looked up from germline, CDR1 is MNHEY and CDR2 is SMNVEV (reference sequence). Trimming cost V 5 bases and J 3 bases, with 14 bases left between them. The DNA of the CDR3 is TGTGCCAGCAGTGCGGCGAGGGCCATCTACGAGCAGTACTTC. Translation: CASSAARAIYEQYF.

The chain joins TRBV4-1 to TRBJ2-7; D remains unclear. V was trimmed by 2 bases and J by 7 bases, leaving 12 bases between them. This CDR3 is built from 13 residues. CDR1 is MGHRA and CDR2 is YSYEKL in the germline V gene. The CDR3 DNA sequence: TGCGCCAGCAGCCAAATTAACGGGTTTGAGCAGTACTTC. The encoded protein is CASSQINGFEQYF.

This clone has a handful of counts. The sample contains more than one DNA sequence encoding this CDR3. This chain links TRBV7-9 with TRBJ1-4; D is uncertain. V lost 0 bases, J lost 0 bases, and 2 bases lay in between. Germline CDR1 is SEHNR and CDR2 is FQNEAQ (reference sequence). The CDR3 extends over 14 amino acids. CDR3 DNA: TGTGCCAGCAGCTTAGCTGCAACTAATGAAAAACTGTTTTTT. Amino acids: CASSLAATNEKLFF.

In nucleotides, the CDR3 is TGTGCCAGTAGTACCCGACCTTACAATGAGCAGTTCTTC. Protein sequence: CASSTRPYNEQFF. The J gene is TRBJ2-1, the V gene TRBV19; D is unresolved. In germline, CDR1 is LNHDA, CDR2 SQIVND (reference sequence). The V gene lost 4 bases and the J gene lost 4 bases, with 8 bases spanning the gap. The CDR3 is 13 residues long.

V usage is TRBV13 and J usage is TRBJ2-5; 7 bases fit TRBD2. With 6 bases clipped from V and 5 bases from J, the junction kept 9 bases outside the gene matches. The germline CDR1 and CDR2 sequences are PRHDT and FYEKMQ (reference sequence). The CDR3 consists of 14 residues. This CDR3 reads CASSQGGAGETQYF. CDR3 in DNA: TGTGCCAGCAGTCAGGGAGGGGCAGGGGAGACCCAGTACTTC.

With regard to this clone: Additional DNA sequences in this sample encode the identical CDR3. The rearrangement links TRBV11-3 to TRBJ2-1; 12 bases line up with TRBD2. The CDR3 loop spans 16 amino acids. The germline V gene encodes CDR1 SGHNT and CDR2 YENEEA. V was pared by 5 bases and J by 3 bases, with 5 bases of the junction left unmatched. The CDR3 protein is CASSPGLAGIYNEQFF. In DNA form, the CDR3 reads TGTGCCAGCAGCCCGGGACTAGCGGGCATCTACAATGAGCAGTTCTTC.

The table lists this clone with a count of one. This sample includes further DNA sequences coding for the same CDR3. CDR3 protein: CASSIQGASYEQYF. CDR3 nucleotide sequence: TGTGCCAGTAGTATACAGGGGGCCTCCTACGAGCAGTACTTC. The chain is built from TRBV19 and TRBJ2-7; 8 bases match TRBD1. The CDR3 spans 14 residues. CDR1 is LNHDA, CDR2 SQIVND, per germline (reference sequence). V was clipped by 2 bases and J by 0 bases; unmatched bases: 0. Full variable domain (remainder filled in from reference TRBV19 and TRBJ2-7): DGGITQSPKYLFRKEGQNVTLSCEQNLNHDAMYWYRQDPGQGLRLIYYSQIVNDFQKGDIAEGYSVSREKKESFPLTVTSAQKNPTAFYLCASSIQGASYEQYFGPGTRLTVT.

This clone was picked up one time. CDR3: CAWSAGVNYEQYF. Written as DNA, the CDR3 is TGTGCCTGGAGTGCCGGAGTGAACTACGAGCAGTACTTC. The chain is built from TRBV30 and TRBJ2-7, with unresolved D. Germline CDR1 GTSNPN, CDR2 SVGIG (reference sequence). CDR3 size: 13 residues. V gave up 1 base and J gave up 3 bases, with 10 bases separating them.

The V and J genes are TRBV6-1 and TRBJ2-2; 8 nucleotides agree with TRBD2. This CDR3 is built from 18 residues. V was clipped by 1 base and J by 5 bases; unmatched bases: 12. Germline V CDR1 and CDR2: MNHNS, SASEGT. In DNA form, the CDR3 reads TGTGCCAGCAGTGAAGGCTTAGGAGCGGGGGTTAGGACCGGGGAGCTGTTTTTT. Translating gives CASSEGLGAGVRTGELFF.

The gene calls are TRBV9 and TRBJ2-1; 13 nucleotides line up with TRBD2. This CDR3 is built from 14 residues. The trim removed 0 bases at V and 12 bases at J, leaving 3 bases unmatched. Germline loops: CDR1 SGDLS, CDR2 YYNGEE. The CDR3 DNA reads as TGTGCCAGCAGCGTAGGACTAGCGGGAGGAGGGCAGTTCTTC. It yields the protein CASSVGLAGGGQFF.

The chain couples TRBV9 to TRBJ2-7; 8 positions agree with TRBD2. This CDR3 is 14 amino acids long. V lost 0 bases and J lost 7; bases outside the gene matches: 6. Germline lookup yields CDR1 SGDLS and CDR2 YYNGEE. CDR3: CASSVGREAREQYF. The CDR3 DNA reads as TGTGCCAGCAGCGTAGGGCGGGAGGCTCGGGAGCAGTACTTC.

The rearrangement uses TRBV5-4 and TRBJ2-5; 8 bases fit TRBD2. The CDR3 runs to 15 residues. With V trimmed by 5 bases and J by 2 bases, 8 bases remained unmatched. Germline V gene lookup returns CDR1 SGHNT and CDR2 YYREEE (reference sequence). This CDR3 is CASREAGEAQETQYF. In nucleotides, the CDR3 is TGTGCCAGCAGGGAAGCGGGAGAAGCGCAAGAGACCCAGTACTTC.

The CDR3 DNA reads TGTGCCAGCAAAAGACAGGGTGACAATGGCTACACCTTC. Its protein is CASKRQGDNGYTF. The chain links TRBV6-5 to TRBJ1-2, with 7 bases matching TRBD1. The CDR3 is 13 residues long. Germline CDR1 and CDR2: MNHEY and SVGAGI. The V segment lost 7 bases and the J segment 6 bases; nucleotides outside the gene matches: 8.

The V call is TRBV7-9, the J call TRBJ2-5; TRBD1 matches 7 bases. Germline assignment: CDR1 SEHNR and CDR2 FQNEAQ (reference sequence). The CDR3 covers 14 residues. Unmatched junction bases numbered 5, after V lost 4 bases and J lost 3 bases. CDR3 amino acids: CASSSDRAEETQYF. The CDR3 region has the DNA TGTGCCAGCAGCTCCGACAGGGCCGAAGAGACCCAGTACTTC. Full variable domain (remainder filled in from reference TRBV7-9 and TRBJ2-5): DTGVSQNPRHKITKRGQNVTFRCDPISEHNRLYWYRQTLGQGPEFLTYFQNEAQLEKSRLLSDRFSAERPKGSFSTLEIQRTEQGDSAMYLCASSSDRAEETQYFGPGTRLLVL.

V and J are TRBV11-2 and TRBJ2-2; 8 bases are a match to TRBD1. The length of the CDR3 is 16 residues. Germline CDR1 reads SGHAT; CDR2 reads FQNNGV. Germline trimming cut 4 bases from V and 0 bases from J; bases unmatched to any gene: 4. CDR3 in DNA: TGTGCCAGCAGCTACTCAGGGGGCGCGAACACCGGGGAGCTGTTTTTT. It specifies CASSYSGGANTGELFF.

The chain recombines TRBV6-5 with TRBJ2-3; 7 bases map to TRBD1. V lost 0 bases to trimming and J lost 4 bases; unmatched junction nucleotides: 4. This CDR3 is built from 15 residues. Germline lookup yields CDR1 MNHEY and CDR2 SVGAGI. In nucleotides, the CDR3 is TGTGCCAGCAGTTACTCGGCAGGGGGAGCAGATACGCAGTATTTT. It is translated as CASSYSAGGADTQYF.

V gene TRBV27 combines with J gene TRBJ1-2; D perhaps matches TRBD1 (5 bases). The CDR3 length is 13 residues. The ends were cut back, 5 bases at V and 4 bases at J, with 11 bases in the middle. CDR1 and CDR2 from the germline V gene are MNHEY and SMNVEV (reference sequence). DNA of the CDR3: TGTGCCAGCAGTACTGGGACGGGCTATGGCTACACCTTC. Its protein is CASSTGTGYGYTF.

The chain employs TRBV2 and TRBJ1-2; 7 bases align to TRBD1. V lost 9 bases and J lost 2; bases outside the gene matches: 12. CDR1 and CDR2 (germline): SNHLY, FYNNEI. This CDR3 has 15 residues. The CDR3 nucleotides read TGTGCCAGTGACCCGGGACAGTCCCTGAACTATGGCTACACCTTC. Protein: CASDPGQSLNYGYTF. Full variable domain (rest looked up from reference TRBV2 and TRBJ1-2): EPEVTQTPSHQVTQMGQEVILRCVPISNHLYFYWYRQILGQKVEFLVSFYNNEISEKSEIFDDQFSVERPDGSNFTLKIRSTKLEDSAMYFCASDPGQSLNYGYTFGSGTRLTVV.

This clone came up once. The chain links TRBV19 to TRBJ2-2, with 14 bases lining up with TRBD2. Germline CDR1 and CDR2: LNHDA and SQIVND (reference sequence). The CDR3 is 21 residues long. The V gene end was trimmed by 2 bases and the J gene end by 6 bases; junction bases not matched to a gene: 17. CDR3 DNA sequence: TGTGCCAGTAGTATAAGAGCTATAGGACTAGCGGGAGGAGGTCACCCCGGGGAGCTGTTTTTT. It specifies CASSIRAIGLAGGGHPGELFF.

This chain links TRBV28 with TRBJ1-1; 10 bases align to TRBD1. The germline V gene has CDR1 MDHEN and CDR2 SYDVKM. This CDR3 spans 15 amino acids. The V segment lost 5 bases and the J segment 8 bases; nucleotides outside the gene matches: 11. CDR3 region: CASSPRQGALNEAFF. DNA for the CDR3: TGTGCCAGCAGTCCTAGACAGGGGGCCCTAAACGAAGCTTTCTTT.

This rearrangement joins TRBV5-6 to TRBJ2-7; 13 positions match TRBD2. Per germline, CDR1 SGHDT and CDR2 YYEEEE. Losses at the gene ends were 4 bases for V and 2 bases for J; bases not matched to a gene: 6. The CDR3 covers 16 residues. The CDR3 protein is CASSVGTSGNPYEQYF. The DNA for the CDR3 is TGTGCCAGCAGCGTAGGGACTAGCGGGAACCCCTACGAGCAGTACTTC.

The chain carries TRBV6-5 and TRBJ2-7; no firm D call. Germline CDR1 is MNHEY and CDR2 is SVGAGI. Trimming cost V 5 bases and J 2 bases, with 16 bases left between them. The CDR3 is made up of 15 amino acids. CDR3 loop: CASSQAPFPTYEQYF. The CDR3 DNA sequence: TGTGCCAGCAGTCAGGCCCCGTTCCCTACCTACGAGCAGTACTTC.

This rearrangement joins TRBV29-1 to TRBJ2-7, with D hard to call. The CDR3 is 13 amino acids. Germline V gene data show CDR1 as SQVTM and CDR2 as ANQGSEA. V shed 3 bases and J shed 4 bases, with 13 bases lying between them. CDR3 residues: CSVEGVLGYEQYF. The DNA of the CDR3 is TGCAGCGTTGAGGGTGTTCTTGGGTACGAGCAGTACTTC.

To note about this clone: This sample also contains other DNA sequences that code for the same CDR3. V gene TRBV6-1 combines with J gene TRBJ2-7; 7 bases agree with TRBD2. The germline V gene encodes CDR1 MNHNS and CDR2 SASEGT. Unmatched junction bases numbered 3, after V lost 6 bases and J lost 4 bases. CDR3 size: 12 residues. CDR3 sequence: CASRGGGYEQYF. The CDR3 DNA follows: TGTGCCAGCAGGGGGGGAGGGTACGAGCAGTACTTC.

The rearrangement joins TRBV5-4 to TRBJ2-3; maybe TRBD2 (6 bases). Trimming cost V 4 bases and J 2 bases, with 17 bases left between them. The CDR3 runs to 16 residues. Germline V gene data show CDR1 as SGHNT and CDR2 as YYREEE (reference sequence). The CDR3 region has the DNA TGTGCCAGCAGCGTGCCGGGACTTTGGGACACAGATACGCAGTATTTT. It encodes CASSVPGLWDTDTQYF.

This clone was counted a few times. V and J are TRBV27 and TRBJ2-3, with D unclear. CDR3 length equals 12 residues. Trimming removed 4 bases at V and 4 bases at J, with 6 bases between. Germline V CDR1 and CDR2: MNHEY, SMNVEV (reference sequence). The CDR3 bases are TGTGCCAGCAGTTCAGGACCAGATACGCAGTATTTT. It yields the protein CASSSGPDTQYF.

This clone was seen just once. The chain is built from TRBV7-9 and TRBJ2-1, with TRBD2 matching 8 bases. Germline values: CDR1 SEHNR, CDR2 FQNEAQ (reference sequence). J was trimmed by 2 bases and V by 4 bases; bases with no gene match: 4. This CDR3 spans 15 amino acids. The DNA of the CDR3 is TGTGCCAGCAGCTCGAGCGGGGGAACCTACAATGAGCAGTTCTTC. This encodes CASSSSGGTYNEQFF.

This clone was seen more than once but under ten times. This chain uses TRBV7-9 with TRBJ2-2; 7 nucleotides align to TRBD1. V gave up 6 bases and J gave up 4 bases; unmatched junction bases: 2. The CDR3 consists of 13 residues. The V gene's germline CDR1 is SEHNR and CDR2 FQNEAQ (reference sequence). CDR3 amino acids: CASRRQGTGELFF. CDR3 DNA sequence: TGTGCCAGCAGACGACAGGGCACCGGGGAGCTGTTTTTT.